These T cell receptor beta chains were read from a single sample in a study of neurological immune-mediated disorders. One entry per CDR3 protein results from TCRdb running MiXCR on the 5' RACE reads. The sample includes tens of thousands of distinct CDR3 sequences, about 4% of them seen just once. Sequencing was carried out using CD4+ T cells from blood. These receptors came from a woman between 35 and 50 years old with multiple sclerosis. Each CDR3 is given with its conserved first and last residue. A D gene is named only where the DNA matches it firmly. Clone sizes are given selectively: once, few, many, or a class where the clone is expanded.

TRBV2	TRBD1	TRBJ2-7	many	TGTGCCAGCAACCGGGACAGGGGCCTAACCTACGAGCAGTACTTC	CASNRDRGLTYEQYF
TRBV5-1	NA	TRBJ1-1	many	TGCGCCAGCAGCGTTGGGGGGGAGCGATACACTGAAGCTTTCTTT	CASSVGGERYTEAFF
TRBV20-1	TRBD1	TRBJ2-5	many	TGCAGTGCCCGGGACAGGGGAAAAGAGACCCAGTACTTC	CSARDRGKETQYF
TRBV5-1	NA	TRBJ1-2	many	TGCGCCAGCAGCTTGGAGGGGAACTATGGCTACACCTTC	CASSLEGNYGYTF
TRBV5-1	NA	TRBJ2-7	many	TGCGCCAGCAGCTTGTCTACAATCTCCTACGAGCAGTACTTC	CASSLSTISYEQYF
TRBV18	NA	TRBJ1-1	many	TGTGCCAGCTCACCGGGGAACACTGAAGCTTTCTTT	CASSPGNTEAFF
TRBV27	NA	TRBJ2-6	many	TGTGCCAGCAGTTTATTTGCGGGGGCCCCTTCGTCTGGGGCCAACGTCCTGACTTTC	CASSLFAGAPSSGANVLTF
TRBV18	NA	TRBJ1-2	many	TGTGCCAGCTCACCCGCGAGGTTCTATGGCTACACCTTC	CASSPARFYGYTF
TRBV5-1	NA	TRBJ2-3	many	TGCGCCAGCAGCCAGGGGTTGACCACAGATACGCAGTATTTT	CASSQGLTTDTQYF
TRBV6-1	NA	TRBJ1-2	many	TGTGCCAGCAGTAAGCTACAGGGCGATGGCTACACCTTC	CASSKLQGDGYTF
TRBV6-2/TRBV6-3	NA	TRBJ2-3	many	TGTGCCAGCAGTTACTCGAGAAGAGACACAGATACGCAGTATTTT	CASSYSRRDTDTQYF
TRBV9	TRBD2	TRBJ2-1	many	TGTGCCAGCAGCTCAGAGGGGAGGGATAGCAATGAGCAGTTCTTC	CASSSEGRDSNEQFF
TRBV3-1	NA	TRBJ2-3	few	TGTGCCAGCAGCCAATTTACCTGGGGGATCACGGATACGCAGTATTTT	CASSQFTWGITDTQYF
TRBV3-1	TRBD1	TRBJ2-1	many	TGTGCCAGCAGCCAAGGGGGACAGGTCTACAATGAGCAGTTCTTC	CASSQGGQVYNEQFF
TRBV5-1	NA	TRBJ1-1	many	TGCGCCAGCAGCTTAGGGGACACCTCGGGCACTGAAGCTTTCTTT	CASSLGDTSGTEAFF
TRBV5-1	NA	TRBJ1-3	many	TGCGCCAGCAGCTTGGATAGGGGAAGGCCTGGAAACACCATATATTTT	CASSLDRGRPGNTIYF
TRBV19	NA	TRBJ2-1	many	TGTGCCAGTAGTATCAGGGGGAGGGTGGTCAATGAGCAGTTCTTC	CASSIRGRVVNEQFF
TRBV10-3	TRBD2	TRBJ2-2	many	TGTGCCATCAAGCCTAGCGGGGGGGCCTACACCGGGGAGCTGTTTTTT	CAIKPSGGAYTGELFF
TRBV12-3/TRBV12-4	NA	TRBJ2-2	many	TGTGCCAGCGCGCCAGGTTACACCGGGGAGCTGTTTTTT	CASAPGYTGELFF
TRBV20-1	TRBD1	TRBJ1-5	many	TGCAGTGCTCCTGGACAGGGGGCTCATCAGCCCCAGCATTTT	CSAPGQGAHQPQHF
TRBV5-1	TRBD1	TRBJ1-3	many	TGCGCCAGCAGCTTAGTGGGGACAGGCAACTCTGGAAACACCATATATTTT	CASSLVGTGNSGNTIYF
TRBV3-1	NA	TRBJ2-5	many	TGTGCCAGCAGCCAAAGAGAGACCCAGTACTTC	CASSQRETQYF
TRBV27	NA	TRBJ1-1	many	TGTGCCAGCAGTGCCTATACAGCGAACACTGAAGCTTTCTTT	CASSAYTANTEAFF
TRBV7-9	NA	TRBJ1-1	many	TGTGCCAGCAGCTCCGAACTGGTGAGCACTGAAGCTTTCTTT	CASSSELVSTEAFF
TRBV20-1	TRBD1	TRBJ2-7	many	TGCAGTGCTAGTGTGGGACAGGCACTATACGAGCAGTACTTC	CSASVGQALYEQYF
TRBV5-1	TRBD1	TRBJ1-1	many	TGCGCCAGCAGCTCGGGGGACAGGGGGATGAACACTGAAGCTTTCTTT	CASSSGDRGMNTEAFF
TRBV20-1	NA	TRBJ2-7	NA	TGCAGTGCTAGAGACCCGGGGCTCGCGTACGAGCAGTACTTC	CSARDPGLAYEQYF
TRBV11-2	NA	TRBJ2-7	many	TGTGCCAGCAGCACCGGGACTCCGGGGCGGCAGTACTTC	CASSTGTPGRQYF
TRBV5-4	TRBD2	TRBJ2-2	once	TGTGCCAGCAGCACGGGACTAGCGGCGAACACCGGGGAGCTGTTTTTT	CASSTGLAANTGELFF
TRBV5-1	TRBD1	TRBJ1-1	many	TGCGCCAGCAGCCCTGGACAGGGGCGGACTGAAGCTTTCTTT	CASSPGQGRTEAFF
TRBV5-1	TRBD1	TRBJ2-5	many	TGCGCCAGCAGCCCGGACAGGGGACAGACCCAGTACTTC	CASSPDRGQTQYF
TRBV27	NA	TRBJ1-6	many	TGTGCCAGGACGGGGGGCTTGACACCCCTCCACTTT	CARTGGLTPLHF
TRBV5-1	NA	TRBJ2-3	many	TGCGCCAGCAGCTTGGCGGACTTACGGGCAGATACGCAGTATTTT	CASSLADLRADTQYF
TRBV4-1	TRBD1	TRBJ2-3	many	TGCGCCAGCAGTGACTTCACAGGGGGATTCACAGATACGCAGTATTTT	CASSDFTGGFTDTQYF
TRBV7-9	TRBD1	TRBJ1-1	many	TGTGCCAGCAGCTTAGGTGACAGGGCGAACACTGAAGCTTTCTTT	CASSLGDRANTEAFF
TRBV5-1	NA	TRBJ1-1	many	TGCGCCAGCAGCTTGACGGGTAGAAGCACTGAAGCTTTCTTT	CASSLTGRSTEAFF
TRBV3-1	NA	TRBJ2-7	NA	TGTGCCAGCAGCCAAGGCGGACATAACTACGAGCAGTACTTC	CASSQGGHNYEQYF
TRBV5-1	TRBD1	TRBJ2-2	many	TGCGCCAGCAGCCCCCCGGGACAGGTCTCCGGGGAGCTGTTTTTT	CASSPPGQVSGELFF
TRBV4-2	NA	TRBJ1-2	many	TGTGCCAGCAGCCAAGGACCCGGGTTTGGCGACTACACCTTC	CASSQGPGFGDYTF
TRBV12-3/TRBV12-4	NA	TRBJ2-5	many	TGTGCCAGCAGTTTCGGGCAAGGGCGAGAGACCCAGTACTTC	CASSFGQGRETQYF
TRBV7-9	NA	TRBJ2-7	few	TGTGCCAGCAGCTTAGCGGGAGACGGGGAGCAGTACTTC	CASSLAGDGEQYF
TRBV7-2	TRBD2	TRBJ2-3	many	TGTGCCAGCAGCTTAGGGGGACTAGCTACAGATACGCAGTATTTT	CASSLGGLATDTQYF
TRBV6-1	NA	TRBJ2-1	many	TGTGCCAACAGTGAAGCGTCGAGGCTCCTACAGTTCTTC	CANSEASRLLQFF
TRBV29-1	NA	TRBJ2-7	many	TGCAGCGTTGCAAGCACCGAGCAGTACTTC	CSVASTEQYF
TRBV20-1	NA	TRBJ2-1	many	TGCAGTGCTGGGGGGTATGTCGGGGGAGAGCAGTTCTTC	CSAGGYVGGEQFF